This T cell receptor (beta chain) emerged from a study of blood T cell repertoires in COVID-19. Per the authors' pipeline: Amplifying reference gene primers gave estimates of nucleated cell counts. Here immunoSEQ multiplex PCR was the method, and the copy in TCRdb shows in-frame clones only, minus some. V, J and clone size are taken as reported in that table, and D and trimming were inferred from the DNA itself. The data hold about 320,000 clones, with roughly 90% observed a single time. The CDR3 sequence is 13 residues long. CDR1 is SGHDN and CDR2 is FVKESK in the germline V gene. V lost 2 bases, J lost 4 bases, and 6 bases lay in between.

This TCR was sampled from a man aged 60-69 years who had recovered from COVID-19. The chain couples TRBV14 to TRBJ1-5; D call uncertain. Sample: PBMCs or T cells enriched from blood (not recorded which). The CDR3 protein is CASSQWTNQPQHF. The CDR3 DNA reads TGTGCCAGCAGCCAATGGACTAATCAGCCCCAGCATTTT.